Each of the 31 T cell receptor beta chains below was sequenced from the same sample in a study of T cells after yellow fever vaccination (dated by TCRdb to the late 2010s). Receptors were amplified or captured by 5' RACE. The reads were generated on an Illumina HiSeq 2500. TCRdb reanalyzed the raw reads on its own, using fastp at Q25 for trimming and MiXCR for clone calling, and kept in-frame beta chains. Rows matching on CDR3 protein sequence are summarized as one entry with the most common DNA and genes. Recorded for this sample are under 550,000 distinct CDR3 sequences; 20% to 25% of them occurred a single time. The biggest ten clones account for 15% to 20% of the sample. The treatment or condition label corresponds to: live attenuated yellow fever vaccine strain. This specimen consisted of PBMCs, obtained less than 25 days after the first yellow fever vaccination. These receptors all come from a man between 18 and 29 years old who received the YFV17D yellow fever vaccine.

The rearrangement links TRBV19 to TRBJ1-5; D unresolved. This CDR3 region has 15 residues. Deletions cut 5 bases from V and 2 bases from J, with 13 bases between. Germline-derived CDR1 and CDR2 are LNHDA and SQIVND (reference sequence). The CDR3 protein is CASSANTLGNQPQHF. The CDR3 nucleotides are TGTGCCAGTAGTGCGAACACCCTGGGCAATCAGCCCCAGCATTTT.

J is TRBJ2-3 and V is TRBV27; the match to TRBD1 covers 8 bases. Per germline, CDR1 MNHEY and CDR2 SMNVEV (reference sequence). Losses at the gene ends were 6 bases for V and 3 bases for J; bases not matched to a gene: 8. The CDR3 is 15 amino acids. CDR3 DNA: TGTGCCAGCAGCCACCGGACAGGGACTACAGATACGCAGTATTTT. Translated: CASSHRTGTTDTQYF.

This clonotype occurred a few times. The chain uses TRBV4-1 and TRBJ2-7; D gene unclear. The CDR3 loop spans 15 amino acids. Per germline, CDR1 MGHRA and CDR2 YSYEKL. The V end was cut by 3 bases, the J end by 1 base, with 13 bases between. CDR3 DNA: TGCGCCAGCAGCCATACTTATTCAGGATCCTACGAGCAGTACTTC. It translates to CASSHTYSGSYEQYF.

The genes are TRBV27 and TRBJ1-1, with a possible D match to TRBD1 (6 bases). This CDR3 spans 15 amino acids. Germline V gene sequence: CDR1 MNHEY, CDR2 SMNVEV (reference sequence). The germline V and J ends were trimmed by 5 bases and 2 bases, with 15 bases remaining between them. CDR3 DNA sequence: TGTGCCAGCAGTACCGCGGGGGCGGGCAACACTGAAGCTTTCTTT. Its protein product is CASSTAGAGNTEAFF.

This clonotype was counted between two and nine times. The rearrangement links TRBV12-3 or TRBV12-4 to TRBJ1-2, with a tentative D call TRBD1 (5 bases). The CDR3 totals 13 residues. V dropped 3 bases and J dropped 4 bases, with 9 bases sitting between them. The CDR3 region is CASSFRDTYGYTF. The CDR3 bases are TGTGCCAGCAGTTTCAGGGATACCTATGGCTACACCTTC.

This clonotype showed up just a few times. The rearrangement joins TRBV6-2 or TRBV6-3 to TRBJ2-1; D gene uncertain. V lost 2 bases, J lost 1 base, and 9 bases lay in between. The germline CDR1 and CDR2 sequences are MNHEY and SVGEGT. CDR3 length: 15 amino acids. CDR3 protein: CASSYVAVSYNEQFF. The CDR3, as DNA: TGTGCCAGCAGTTACGTGGCAGTTTCCTACAATGAGCAGTTCTTC.

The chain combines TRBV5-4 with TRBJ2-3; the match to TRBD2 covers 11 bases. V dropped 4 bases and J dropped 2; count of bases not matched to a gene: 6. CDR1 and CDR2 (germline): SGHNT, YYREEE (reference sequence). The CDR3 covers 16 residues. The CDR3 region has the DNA TGTGCCAGCAGCCCCGGGACTAGCGGAATCACAGATACGCAGTATTTT. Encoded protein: CASSPGTSGITDTQYF.

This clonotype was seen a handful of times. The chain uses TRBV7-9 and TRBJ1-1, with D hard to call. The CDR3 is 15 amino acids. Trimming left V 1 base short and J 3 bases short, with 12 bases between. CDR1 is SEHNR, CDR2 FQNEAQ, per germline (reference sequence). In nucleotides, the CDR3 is TGTGCCAGCAGCTTAGTTATTTTTGGGGACACTGAAGCTTTCTTT. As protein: CASSLVIFGDTEAFF.

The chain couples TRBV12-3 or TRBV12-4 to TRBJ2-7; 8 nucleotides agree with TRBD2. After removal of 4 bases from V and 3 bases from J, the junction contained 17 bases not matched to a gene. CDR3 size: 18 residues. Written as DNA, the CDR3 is TGTGCCAGCAGTTCCGCCCCCGGGTGGCGGGGGGTCTACTACGAGCAGTACTTC. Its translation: CASSSAPGWRGVYYEQYF.

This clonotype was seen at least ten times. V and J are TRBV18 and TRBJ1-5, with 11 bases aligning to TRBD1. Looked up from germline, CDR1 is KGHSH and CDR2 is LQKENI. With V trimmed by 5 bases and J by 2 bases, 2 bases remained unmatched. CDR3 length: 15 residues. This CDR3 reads CASSGTGGGNQPQHF. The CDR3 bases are TGTGCCAGCTCAGGGACAGGGGGAGGCAATCAGCCCCAGCATTTT. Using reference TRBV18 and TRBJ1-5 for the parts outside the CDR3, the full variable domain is NAGVMQNPRHLVRRRGQEARLRCSPMKGHSHVYWYRQLPEEGLKFMVYLQKENIIDESGMPKERFSAEFPKEGPSILRIQQVVRGDSAAYFCASSGTGGGNQPQHFGDGTRLSIL.

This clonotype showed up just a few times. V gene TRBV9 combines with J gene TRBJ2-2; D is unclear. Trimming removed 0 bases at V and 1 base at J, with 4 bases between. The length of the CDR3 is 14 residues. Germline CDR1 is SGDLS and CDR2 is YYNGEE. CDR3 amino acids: CASSVVQNTGELFF. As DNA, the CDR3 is TGTGCCAGCAGCGTAGTTCAGAACACCGGGGAGCTGTTTTTT.

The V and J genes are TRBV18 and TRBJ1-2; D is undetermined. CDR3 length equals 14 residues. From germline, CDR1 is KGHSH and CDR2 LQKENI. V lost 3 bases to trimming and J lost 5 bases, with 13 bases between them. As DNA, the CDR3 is TGTGCCAGCTCACCCCCACAGTTCTGGTATGGCTACACCTTC. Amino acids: CASSPPQFWYGYTF.

The CDR3 is CSARDEMKYGYTF. CDR3 sequence (DNA): TGCAGTGCTAGAGACGAGATGAAGTACGGCTACACCTTC. This chain links TRBV20-1 with TRBJ1-2, with unresolved D. Trimming shortened V by 0 bases and J by 8 bases, and 13 bases separated the two germline ends. Germline lookup yields CDR1 DFQATT and CDR2 SNEGSKA (reference sequence). The CDR3 has 13 amino acids.

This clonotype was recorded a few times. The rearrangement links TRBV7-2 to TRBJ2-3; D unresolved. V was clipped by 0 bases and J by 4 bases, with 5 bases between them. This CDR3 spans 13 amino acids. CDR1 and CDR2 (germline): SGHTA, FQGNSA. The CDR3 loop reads CASSLAVPDTQYF. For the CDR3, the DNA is TGTGCCAGCAGCTTAGCTGTCCCAGATACGCAGTATTTT.

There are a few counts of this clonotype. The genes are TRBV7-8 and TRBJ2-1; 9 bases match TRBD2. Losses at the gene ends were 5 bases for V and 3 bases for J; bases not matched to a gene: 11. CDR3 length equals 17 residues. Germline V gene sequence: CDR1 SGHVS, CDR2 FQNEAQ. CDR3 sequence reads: CASSITGLAGRYNEQFF. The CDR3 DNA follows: TGTGCCAGCAGCATCACGGGTCTAGCGGGGCGCTACAATGAGCAGTTCTTC.

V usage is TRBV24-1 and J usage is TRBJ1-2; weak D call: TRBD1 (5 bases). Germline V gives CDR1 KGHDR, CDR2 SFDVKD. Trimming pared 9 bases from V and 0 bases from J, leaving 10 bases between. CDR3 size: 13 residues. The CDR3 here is CATGDGTNYGYTF. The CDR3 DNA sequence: TGTGCCACCGGGGACGGAACTAACTATGGCTACACCTTC.

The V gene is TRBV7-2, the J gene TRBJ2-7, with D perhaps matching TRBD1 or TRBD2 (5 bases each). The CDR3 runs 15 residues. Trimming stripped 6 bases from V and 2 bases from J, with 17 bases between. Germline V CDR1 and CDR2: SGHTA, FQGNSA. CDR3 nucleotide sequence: TGTGCCAGCAGTGGGACCCGGGACCCTGCCTACGAGCAGTACTTC. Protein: CASSGTRDPAYEQYF.

The CDR3 sequence is CASSQGIGPDTQYF. In DNA form, the CDR3 reads TGCGCCAGCAGCCAAGGAATAGGGCCAGATACGCAGTATTTT. The V gene is TRBV4-3, the J gene TRBJ2-3; D is uncertain. Germline CDR1 is LGHNA and CDR2 is YSLEER. V was clipped by 1 base and J by 4 bases, with 9 bases between them. The CDR3 covers 14 residues.

The CDR3 loop reads CASLGHRAATGELFF. The CDR3 coding sequence is TGTGCCAGCTTGGGTCACAGGGCTGCCACCGGGGAGCTGTTTTTT. The chain has TRBV12-3 or TRBV12-4 and TRBJ2-2; tentative D call: TRBD1 (6 bases). The CDR3 has 15 residues. The V and J ends lost 8 bases and 4 bases respectively, with 17 bases between them.

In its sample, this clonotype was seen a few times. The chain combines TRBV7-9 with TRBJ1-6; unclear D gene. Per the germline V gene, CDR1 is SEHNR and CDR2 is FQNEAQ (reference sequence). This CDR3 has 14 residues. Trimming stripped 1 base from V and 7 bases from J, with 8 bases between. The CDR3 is CASSLVLGNSPLHF. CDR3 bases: TGTGCCAGCAGCTTAGTTTTGGGGAATTCACCCCTCCACTTT.

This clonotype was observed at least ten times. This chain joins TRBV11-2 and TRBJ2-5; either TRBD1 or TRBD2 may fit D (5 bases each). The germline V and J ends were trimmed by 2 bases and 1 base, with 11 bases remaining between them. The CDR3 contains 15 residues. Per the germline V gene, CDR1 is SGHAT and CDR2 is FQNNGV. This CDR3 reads CASSLFPGPQETQYF. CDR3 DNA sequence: TGTGCCAGCAGCTTATTTCCGGGACCCCAAGAGACCCAGTACTTC.

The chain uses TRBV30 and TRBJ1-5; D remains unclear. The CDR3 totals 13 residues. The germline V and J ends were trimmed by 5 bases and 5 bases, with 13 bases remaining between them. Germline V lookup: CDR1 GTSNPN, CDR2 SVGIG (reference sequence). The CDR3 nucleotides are TGTGCCTGGCAGCTGTTGGAGGATCAGCCCCAGCATTTT. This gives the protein CAWQLLEDQPQHF. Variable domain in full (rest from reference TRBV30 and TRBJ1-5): SQTIHQWPATLVQPVGSPLSLECTVEGTSNPNLYWYRQAAGRGLQLLFYSVGIGQISSEVPQNLSASRPQDRQFILSSKKLLLSDSGFYLCAWQLLEDQPQHFGDGTRLSIL.

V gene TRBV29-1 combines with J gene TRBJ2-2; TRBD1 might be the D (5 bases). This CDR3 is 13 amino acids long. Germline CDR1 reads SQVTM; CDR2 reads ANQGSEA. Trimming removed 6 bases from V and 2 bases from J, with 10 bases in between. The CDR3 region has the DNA TGCAGCGTAACGCAGGGTAACACCGGGGAGCTGTTTTTT. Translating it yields CSVTQGNTGELFF.

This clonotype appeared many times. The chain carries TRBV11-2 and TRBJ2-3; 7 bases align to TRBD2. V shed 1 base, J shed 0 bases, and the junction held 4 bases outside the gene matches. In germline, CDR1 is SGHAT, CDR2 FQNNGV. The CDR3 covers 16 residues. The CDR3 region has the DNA TGTGCCAGCAGCTTAGTTTGGCGGGGGAGCACAGATACGCAGTATTTT. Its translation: CASSLVWRGSTDTQYF. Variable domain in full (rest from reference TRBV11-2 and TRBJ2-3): EAGVAQSPRYKIIEKRQSVAFWCNPISGHATLYWYQQILGQGPKLLIQFQNNGVVDDSQLPKDRFSAERLKGVDSTLKIQPAKLEDSAVYLCASSLVWRGSTDTQYFGPGTRLTVL.

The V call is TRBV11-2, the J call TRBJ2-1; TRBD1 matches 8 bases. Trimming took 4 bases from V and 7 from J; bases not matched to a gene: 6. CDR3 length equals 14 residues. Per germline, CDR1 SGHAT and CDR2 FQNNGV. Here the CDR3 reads CASSSQDRANEQFF. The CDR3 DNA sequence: TGTGCCAGCAGCTCCCAGGACAGGGCGAATGAGCAGTTCTTC.

The CDR3, as DNA: TGCAGCGTTGAATTCCGGCATGGGGTCGGCGAGACCCAGTACTTC. Its protein is CSVEFRHGVGETQYF. The chain links TRBV29-1 to TRBJ2-5; no firm D call. V dropped 2 bases and J dropped 5 bases, with 18 bases sitting between them. The CDR3 spans 15 residues. Germline values: CDR1 SQVTM, CDR2 ANQGSEA. Combining the CDR3 with reference TRBV29-1 and TRBJ2-5 gives the whole variable domain SAVISQKPSRDICQRGTSLTIQCQVDSQVTMMFWYRQQPGQSLTLIATANQGSEATYESGFVIDKFPISRPNLTFSTLTVSNMSPEDSSIYLCSVEFRHGVGETQYFGPGTRLLVL.

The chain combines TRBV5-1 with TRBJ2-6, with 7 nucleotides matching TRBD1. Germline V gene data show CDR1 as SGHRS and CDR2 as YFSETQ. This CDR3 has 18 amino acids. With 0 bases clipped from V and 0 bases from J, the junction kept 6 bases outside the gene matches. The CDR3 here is CASSLVTGLSSGANVLTF. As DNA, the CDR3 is TGCGCCAGCAGCTTGGTGACAGGGCTAAGCTCTGGGGCCAACGTCCTGACTTTC.

This CDR3 reads CASRTDRGSEQYV. The CDR3 DNA sequence: TGTGCCAGCAGGACCGACAGGGGGAGCGAGCAGTACGTC. The rearrangement joins TRBV6-2 or TRBV6-3 to TRBJ2-7; 9 bases are a match to TRBD1. Germline-derived CDR1 and CDR2 are MNHEY and SVGEGT. Germline trimming cut 6 bases from V and 6 bases from J; bases unmatched to any gene: 6. The CDR3 sequence is 13 residues long.

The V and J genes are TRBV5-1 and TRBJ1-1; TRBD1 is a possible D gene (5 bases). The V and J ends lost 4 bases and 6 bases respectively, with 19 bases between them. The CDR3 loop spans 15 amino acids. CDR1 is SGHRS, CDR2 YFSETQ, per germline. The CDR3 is CASSPRDEKAPEAFF. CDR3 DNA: TGCGCCAGCAGCCCCCGGGACGAAAAGGCTCCTGAAGCTTTCTTT.

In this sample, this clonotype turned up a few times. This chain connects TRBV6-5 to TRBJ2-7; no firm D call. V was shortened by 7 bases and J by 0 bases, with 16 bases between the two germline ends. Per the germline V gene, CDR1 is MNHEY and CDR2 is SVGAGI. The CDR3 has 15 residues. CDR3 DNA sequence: TGTGCCAGCAATTTCGAGAATCATCGCTCCTACGAGCAGTACGTC. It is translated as CASNFENHRSYEQYV.

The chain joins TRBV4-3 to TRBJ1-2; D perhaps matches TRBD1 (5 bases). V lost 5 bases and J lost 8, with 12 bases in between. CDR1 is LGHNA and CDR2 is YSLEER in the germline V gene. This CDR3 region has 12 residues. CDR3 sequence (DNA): TGCGCCAGCAGCTCGGGGGTGGAAGGCTACACCTTC. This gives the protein CASSSGVEGYTF.